The present T cell receptor (beta chain) was sequenced within a study of cytomegalovirus exposure and HLA in healthy donors. Overall study results and limits: Researchers reported that a few CMV-associated chains were confirmed in vitro as CMV antigen-specific. The investigators catalogued 164 TCR beta chains as cytomegalovirus-associated. That first-cohort TCR clusters tended to co-occur in the approximately 110 validation repertoires was found in a later analysis.

Method: immunoSEQ multiplex PCR; TCRdb's copy keeps in-frame clones and lacks some. The data show 50,000 to 80,000 clones, approximately 95% seen once. The ends lost 5 bases at V and 6 bases at J; junction bases unmatched: 4. Germline assignment: CDR1 MNHNY and CDR2 SVGAGI (reference sequence). This CDR3 has 13 residues. Of note for this clone: Its antigen is not identified.

The sequencing sample was made of PBMCs. The rearrangement uses TRBV6-6 and TRBJ1-1; TRBD1 agrees at 9 bases. The sequence derives from a woman between 18 and 29 years old in good health and CMV-seropositive. The CDR3 spells CASSEGQGPEAFF. The CDR3 nucleotides are TGTGCCAGCAGTGAGGGACAGGGCCCTGAAGCTTTCTTT.